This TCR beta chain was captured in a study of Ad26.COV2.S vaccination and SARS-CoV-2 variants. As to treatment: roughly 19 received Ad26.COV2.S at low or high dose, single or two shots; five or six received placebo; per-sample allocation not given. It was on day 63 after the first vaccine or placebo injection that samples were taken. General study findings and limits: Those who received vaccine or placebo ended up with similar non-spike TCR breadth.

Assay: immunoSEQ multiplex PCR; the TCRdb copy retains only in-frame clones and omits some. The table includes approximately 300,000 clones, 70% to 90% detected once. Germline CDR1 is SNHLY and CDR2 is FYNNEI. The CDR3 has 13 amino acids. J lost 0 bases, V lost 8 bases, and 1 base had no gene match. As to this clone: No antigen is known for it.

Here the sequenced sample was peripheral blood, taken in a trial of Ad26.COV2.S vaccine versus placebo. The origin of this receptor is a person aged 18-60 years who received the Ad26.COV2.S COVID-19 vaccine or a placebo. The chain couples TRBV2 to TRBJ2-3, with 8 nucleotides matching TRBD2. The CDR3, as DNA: TGTGCCAGCGCTAGCGGGAGCACAGATACGCAGTATTTT. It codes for CASASGSTDTQYF.